Below are 8 T cell receptor beta chains sequenced from a single sample in a study of control samples from healthy donors and cancer patients. Profiled with immunoSEQ multiplex PCR; TCRdb holds only in-frame clones, not every one. The sample includes about 86,000 clones, 94% of them seen just once. The specimen was blood. The receptors were sampled from a woman aged 18-30 years in good health.

The chain joins TRBV19 to TRBJ1-2; D unclear. Germline V gene sequence: CDR1 LNHDA, CDR2 SQIVND (reference sequence). Deletions cut 3 bases from V and 8 bases from J, with 7 bases between. The CDR3 runs 11 residues. The CDR3 coding sequence is TGTGCCAGTAGTATCGCTGGCGGCTACACCTTC. Translation gives CASSIAGGYTF.

This chain connects TRBV4-3 to TRBJ1-5; a possible D gene is TRBD1 (5 bases). Trimming cost V 0 bases and J 5 bases, with 11 bases left between them. The germline CDR1 and CDR2 sequences are LGHNA and YSLEER. This CDR3 contains 15 residues. CDR3 DNA sequence: TGCGCCAGCAGCCAAGACAGGGCCGCAGATCAGCCCCAGCATTTT. Residues: CASSQDRAADQPQHF.

The DNA of the CDR3 is TGTGCCAGCAGTGAAGCGGAAGCGGGAGGATACGAGCAGTACTTC. Translated, it gives CASSEAEAGGYEQYF. The chain has TRBV6-1 and TRBJ2-7; TRBD2 matches at 9 bases. The CDR3 is 15 amino acids. The V segment lost 0 bases and the J segment 4 bases; nucleotides outside the gene matches: 4. The germline CDR1 and CDR2 sequences are MNHNS and SASEGT.

The rearrangement uses TRBV4-3 and TRBJ1-2; D is undetermined. The CDR3 sequence is 14 residues long. In germline, CDR1 is LGHNA, CDR2 YSLEER. Trimming took 1 base from V and 8 from J, leaving 14 bases between them. CDR3 coding DNA: TGCGCCAGCAGCCAAGTTAGGTCCCTGAGCGGCTACACCTTC. Protein: CASSQVRSLSGYTF.

The V gene is TRBV9, the J gene TRBJ2-1, with 10 nucleotides matching TRBD2. Germline V CDR1 and CDR2: SGDLS, YYNGEE. The V segment lost 3 bases and the J segment 2 bases; nucleotides outside the gene matches: 2. The CDR3 is 15 amino acids. In nucleotides, the CDR3 is TGTGCCAGCAGCGCCACTAGCGGGACCTACAATGAGCAGTTCTTC. This encodes CASSATSGTYNEQFF. Variable domain in full (rest from reference TRBV9 and TRBJ2-1): DSGVTQTPKHLITATGQRVTLRCSPRSGDLSVYWYQQSLDQGLQFLIQYYNGEERAKGNILERFSAQQFPDLHSELNLSSLELGDSALYFCASSATSGTYNEQFFGPGTRLTVL.

V is TRBV29-1 and J is TRBJ1-2; D ambiguous. CDR1 and CDR2 from the germline V gene are SQVTM and ANQGSEA. V was trimmed by 6 bases and J by 8 bases, leaving 22 bases between them. This CDR3 contains 14 residues. CDR3 sequence (DNA): TGCAGCGTGACAAAAAGTCGGGATTTGGCGGGCTACACCTTC. Its translation is CSVTKSRDLAGYTF.

This chain connects TRBV12-3 or TRBV12-4 to TRBJ1-1; TRBD1 matches 8 bases. Trimming took 6 bases from V and 4 from J; bases not matched to a gene: 4. This CDR3 region has 13 residues. The CDR3 DNA reads TGTGCCAGCAGCGGTGGGACAGGCACTGAAGCTTTCTTT. This gives the protein CASSGGTGTEAFF.

V and J are TRBV28 and TRBJ1-5; D unclear. Germline lookup yields CDR1 MDHEN and CDR2 SYDVKM. The CDR3 sequence is 16 residues long. V was trimmed by 6 bases and J by 4 bases, leaving 19 bases between them. CDR3 sequence: CASSPQIALFNQPQHF. CDR3 sequence (DNA): TGTGCCAGCAGCCCCCAAATTGCCCTCTTTAATCAGCCCCAGCATTTT.